This entry lists 27 T cell receptor beta chains sequenced from one sample in a study of T cells in Graves' hyperthyroidism and ophthalmopathy. TCR beta CDR3 regions were amplified from RNA transcripts. A first-round RT-PCR of the TCR CDR3 used the HTBI primer set. TCRdb redid the calling of the multiplex PCR reads with MiXCR, one entry per CDR3 protein. The sample records about 640,000 distinct CDR3 sequences, nearly 45% being singletons. Sequenced material: peripheral blood or thyroid tissue (not recorded which). The receptors come from an adult man with Graves' disease, either hyperthyroidism or ophthalmopathy (not recorded which).

The rearrangement links TRBV7-8 to TRBJ1-6; 8 nucleotides align to TRBD1. This CDR3 is 18 amino acids long. With 4 bases clipped from V and 0 bases from J, the junction kept 8 bases outside the gene matches. The germline V gene has CDR1 SGHVS and CDR2 FQNEAQ. In DNA form, the CDR3 reads TGTGCCAGCAGCTCCCGGGGACAGGAGAGCTCCTATAATTCACCCCTCCACTTT. Translation gives CASSSRGQESSYNSPLHF.

V and J are TRBV7-9 and TRBJ1-1; D may be TRBD1 (6 bases). V lost 3 bases and J lost 3, with 14 bases in between. The germline gives CDR1 SEHNR, CDR2 FQNEAQ (reference sequence). The CDR3 is 15 amino acids. The CDR3 spells CASSLEAGDYTEAFF. CDR3 coding DNA: TGTGCCAGCAGCTTGGAGGCAGGGGATTACACTGAAGCTTTCTTT.

This rearrangement joins TRBV7-1 to TRBJ2-3; D unclear. TRBV7-1 is classed as an ORF, of uncertain function. The CDR3 is made up of 14 amino acids. The V gene lost 1 base and the J gene lost 1 base, with 6 bases spanning the gap. CDR3 bases: TGTGCCAGCAGCTCAGGGGGTGGCACAGATACGCAGTATTTT. This translates into CASSSGGGTDTQYF.

This clonotype was seen many times. The chain uses TRBV20-1 and TRBJ1-4, with D hard to call. Germline lookup yields CDR1 DFQATT and CDR2 SNEGSKA (reference sequence). Trimming stripped 5 bases from V and 5 bases from J, with 9 bases between. This CDR3 is built from 12 residues. This chain's CDR3 is CSALTGNEKLFF. The CDR3 DNA reads as TGCAGTGCTCTGACGGGAAATGAAAAACTGTTTTTT.

This sequence joins TRBV2 and TRBJ2-7, with D unclear. Per the germline V gene, CDR1 is SNHLY and CDR2 is FYNNEI. This CDR3 contains 13 residues. Deletions cut 5 bases from V and 0 bases from J, with 8 bases between. CDR3 DNA sequence: TGTGCCAGCAGTTTTTCGGACTCCTACGAGCAGTACTTC. Translation gives CASSFSDSYEQYF.

V usage is TRBV20-1 and J usage is TRBJ1-5, with no clear D. CDR1 is DFQATT and CDR2 is SNEGSKA in the germline V gene (reference sequence). This CDR3 contains 10 residues. V was cut by 6 bases and J by 11 bases, with 11 bases left in between. DNA for the CDR3: TGCAGTGCGGGCCAAGAGACCCAGCATTTT. Protein: CSAGQETQHF.

This clonotype appeared many times. The V call is TRBV24-1, the J call TRBJ1-2; no clear D gene. Trimming cost V 4 bases and J 5 bases, with 10 bases left between them. Per germline, CDR1 KGHDR and CDR2 SFDVKD. The CDR3 extends over 13 amino acids. The CDR3 sequence: CATSEGGQYGYTF. As DNA, the CDR3 is TGTGCCACCAGTGAAGGCGGGCAATATGGCTACACCTTC.

This clonotype was seen repeatedly, ten times or more. CDR3 region: CASSDRAGDEKLFF. The CDR3 region has the DNA TGTGCCAGCAGTGACAGGGCGGGGGATGAAAAACTGTTTTTT. The J gene is TRBJ1-4, the V gene TRBV12-3 or TRBV12-4; 7 nucleotides match TRBD1. The junction had 6 bases not matched to a gene; V was cut back by 5 bases and J by 6 bases. The CDR3 loop spans 14 amino acids.

J is TRBJ2-7 and V is TRBV20-1; no reliable D call. The germline CDR1 and CDR2 sequences are DFQATT and SNEGSKA (reference sequence). With 4 bases removed from V and 4 bases from J, the gap between germline ends came to 8 bases. There are 11 residues in the CDR3. CDR3 in DNA: TGCAGTGCTAACTCTGGGTACGAGCAGTACTTC. Amino acids: CSANSGYEQYF.

This clonotype turned up a few times. J is TRBJ1-1 and V is TRBV19, with a weak D call TRBD1 (6 bases). Trimming removed 1 base from V and 4 bases from J, with 10 bases in between. In germline, CDR1 is LNHDA, CDR2 SQIVND (reference sequence). The CDR3 is made up of 14 amino acids. The CDR3 DNA reads TGTGCCAGTAGTATAGTTCTCAGGGGCACTGAAGCTTTCTTT. It is translated as CASSIVLRGTEAFF.

Remarks on this clonotype: At one end the junction does not follow the germline gene, possibly because of a read error. The gene calls are TRBV10-3 and TRBJ2-7; 9 bases agree with TRBD1. Germline values: CDR1 ENHRY, CDR2 SYGVKD. This CDR3 region has 17 residues. The CDR3 region is CASRPNPGQGYPYELYF. Here the CDR3 DNA reads TGTGCCAGCAGACCGAACCCGGGACAGGGCTACCCCTACGAGCTGTACTTC.

V and J are TRBV29-1 and TRBJ2-2, with TRBD2 matching over 10 bases. This CDR3 region has 15 residues. From germline, CDR1 is SQVTM and CDR2 ANQGSEA. V shed 5 bases, J shed 6 bases, and the junction held 9 bases outside the gene matches. The CDR3 is CSVHSSGRTPGELFF. CDR3 DNA sequence: TGCAGCGTTCACTCTAGCGGGAGAACACCCGGGGAGCTGTTTTTT.

As to this clonotype: At one end the junction does not follow the germline gene, possibly because of a read error. The chain joins TRBV5-1 to TRBJ2-6, with 7 positions matching TRBD1. The CDR3 extends over 12 amino acids. Per germline, CDR1 SGHRS and CDR2 YFSETQ. For the CDR3, the DNA is TGCGCCAGCAGCCGGACAGGTACTAACGAAGCTTTC. It encodes CASSRTGTNEAF.

CDR3 coding DNA: TGTGCCATCAGTGAAGGAGGCAGCTACATCTATGGCTACACCTTC. It encodes CAISEGGSYIYGYTF. The chain joins TRBV10-3 to TRBJ1-2, with D hard to call. The CDR3 is made up of 15 amino acids. Trimming cost V 3 bases and J 4 bases, with 15 bases left between them. Germline V gives CDR1 ENHRY, CDR2 SYGVKD.

The chain links TRBV15 to TRBJ1-5, with a weak D call TRBD1 (5 bases). Germline loops: CDR1 LNHNV, CDR2 YYDKDF (reference sequence). The CDR3 is 15 amino acids. Trimming pared 4 bases from V and 2 bases from J, leaving 12 bases between. CDR3 sequence reads: CATSTDLQGNQPQHF. The CDR3 DNA reads as TGTGCCACCAGCACGGACCTACAGGGCAATCAGCCCCAGCATTTT.

This clonotype has a handful of counts. The chain uses TRBV7-2 and TRBJ1-2; D possibly corresponds to TRBD1 (5 bases). Germline CDR1 and CDR2: SGHTA and FQGNSA. The V gene lost 8 bases and the J gene lost 5 bases, with 18 bases spanning the gap. CDR3 length: 14 amino acids. The CDR3 coding sequence is TGTGCCAGCCTCCCCGGGACGGGGACTTATGGCTACACCTTC. Its protein is CASLPGTGTYGYTF. The full variable domain, completed using reference TRBV7-2 and TRBJ1-2, is GAGVSQSPSNKVTEKGKDVELRCDPISGHTALYWYRQSLGQGLEFLIYFQGNSAPDKSGLPSDRFSAERTGGSVSTLTIQRTQQEDSAVYLCASLPGTGTYGYTFGSGTRLTVV.

The chain recombines TRBV25-1 with TRBJ2-5; D is tentatively TRBD1 or TRBD2 (6 bases each). The germline V gene encodes CDR1 MGHDK and CDR2 SYGVNS. The V end was cut by 9 bases, the J end by 6 bases, with 26 bases between. The CDR3 length is 16 residues. The CDR3 is CASWDSGLDSKKTQYF. CDR3 nucleotides: TGTGCCAGTTGGGACTCCGGACTGGACAGCAAGAAGACCCAGTACTTC.

V usage is TRBV25-1 and J usage is TRBJ1-6; D is perhaps TRBD1 (6 bases). V was trimmed by 4 bases and J by 1 base, leaving 14 bases between them. CDR3 length: 17 residues. CDR1 and CDR2 (germline): MGHDK, SYGVNS. Written as DNA, the CDR3 is TGTGCCAGCAGTGGGTCGGCAGGGGTGTCCTATAATTCACCCCTCCACTTT. Its protein is CASSGSAGVSYNSPLHF.

A few counts support this clonotype. This chain joins TRBV7-9 and TRBJ2-5; 11 positions agree with TRBD1. CDR1 SEHNR and CDR2 FQNEAQ come from the germline V gene (reference sequence). CDR3 size: 16 residues. The J segment lost 0 bases and the V segment lost 3 bases, leaving 3 bases of the junction unmatched. The CDR3 nucleotides read TGTGCCAGCAGCTTCCGGGACAGGGGGTACCAAGAGACCCAGTACTTC. This gives the protein CASSFRDRGYQETQYF.

A word on this clonotype: One base away lies a much larger clone, so this may be a sequencing read error. This sequence joins TRBV29-1 and TRBJ1-1; maybe TRBD1 (6 bases). CDR3 length: 14 residues. Germline assignment: CDR1 SQVTM and CDR2 ANQGSEA. With 4 bases removed from V and 0 bases from J, the gap between germline ends came to 12 bases. The CDR3 region is CSVARDTMNTEAFF. The DNA for the CDR3 is TGCAGCGTTGCCCGGGACACCATGAACACTGAAGCTTTCTTT. Full variable domain (remainder filled in from reference TRBV29-1 and TRBJ1-1): SAVISQKPSRDICQRGTSLTIQCQVDSQVTMMFWYRQQPGQSLTLIATANQGSEATYESGFVIDKFPISRPNLTFSTLTVSNMSPEDSSIYLCSVARDTMNTEAFFGQGTRLTVV.

This chain connects TRBV5-8 to TRBJ1-2, with no clear D. Germline V gene sequence: CDR1 SGHTS, CDR2 YDEGEE. V was clipped by 0 bases and J by 3 bases, with 9 bases between them. This CDR3 region has 14 residues. As DNA, the CDR3 is TGTGCCAGCAGCTTGGCCACTGGGTACTATGGCTACACCTTC. Residues: CASSLATGYYGYTF.

In its sample, this clonotype was seen once. This sequence may be a read error, since a much larger clone differs from it by one base. The chain carries TRBV2 and TRBJ2-5, with 10 positions matching TRBD1. Germline assignment: CDR1 SNHLY and CDR2 FYNNEI. The CDR3 loop spans 13 amino acids. CDR3 in amino acids: CAGSGTGEETQYF. The CDR3, as DNA: TGTGCCGGCAGCGGGACAGGGGAGGAGACCCAGTACTTC. Together with reference TRBV2 and TRBJ2-5, the CDR3 gives the full variable domain: EPEVTQTPSHQVTQMGQEVILRCVPISNHLYFYWYRQILGQKVEFLVSFYNNEISEKSEIFDDQFSVERPDGSNFTLKIRSTKLEDSAMYFCAGSGTGEETQYFGPGTRLLVL.

The chain joins TRBV7-2 to TRBJ2-6; 9 bases are a match to TRBD1. Germline loops: CDR1 SGHTA, CDR2 FQGNSA. With 5 bases clipped from V and 4 bases from J, the junction kept 12 bases outside the gene matches. The CDR3 extends over 18 amino acids. DNA of the CDR3: TGTGCCAGCAGCCCGGCCGGACAGGGGTTAGGCGGGGCCAACGTCCTGACTTTC. Its translation is CASSPAGQGLGGANVLTF.

This clonotype was found many times. The chain uses TRBV2 and TRBJ1-6, with D unresolved. The germline V gene encodes CDR1 SNHLY and CDR2 FYNNEI. The CDR3 is 13 residues long. V was trimmed by 3 bases and J by 7 bases, leaving 7 bases between them. The CDR3 bases are TGTGCCAGCAGTGACGGCCTGAATTCACCCCTCCACTTT. This gives the protein CASSDGLNSPLHF.

For the CDR3, the DNA is TGTGCCATCTCCCGAGACAGCTATGGCTACACCTTC. It is translated as CAISRDSYGYTF. V is TRBV10-3 and J is TRBJ1-2; the D gene is possibly TRBD1 (5 bases). Germline lookup yields CDR1 ENHRY and CDR2 SYGVKD. The CDR3 is 12 amino acids. The ends were cut back, 8 bases at V and 4 bases at J, with 11 bases in the middle.

With regard to this clonotype: This may be a read error, as it is one base from a much larger clone. The chain uses TRBV7-2 and TRBJ1-2, with no clear D. The CDR3 is 13 residues long. CDR1 is SGHTA, CDR2 FQGNSA, per germline. Trimming cost V 4 bases and J 3 bases, with 9 bases left between them. The DNA of the CDR3 is TGTGCCAGCAGCTCCGCCTTTGACTATGGCTACACCTTC. Amino acids: CASSSAFDYGYTF.

The V gene is TRBV7-9, the J gene TRBJ2-7, with D unclear. This CDR3 spans 16 amino acids. The germline gives CDR1 SEHNR, CDR2 FQNEAQ (reference sequence). The V gene lost 7 bases and the J gene lost 1 base, with 20 bases spanning the gap. Here the CDR3 DNA reads TGTGCCAGCAAACACACCGGAGTGGGGTGGTCCTACGAGCAGTACTTC. Protein sequence: CASKHTGVGWSYEQYF.